This T cell receptor (beta chain) emerged from a study of blood T cell repertoires in COVID-19. Across the whole study: Donors in the United States, Italy and Spain gave samples during acute or convalescent COVID-19. Sample material is recorded as cDNA or gDNA derived from T cells, B-cell-depleted T cells, or PBMCs.

Method: immunoSEQ multiplex PCR; TCRdb's copy keeps in-frame clones and lacks some. This sample has approximately 90,000 clones, with around 87% found just once. This CDR3 spans 14 amino acids. Germline V gene data show CDR1 as SGHVS and CDR2 as FNYEAQ. V lost 6 bases, J lost 9 bases, and 11 bases stayed unmatched. The clonotype was recovered from a woman aged 80 or older with acute or convalescent COVID-19. The sequencing input was peripheral blood. This chain joins TRBV7-6 and TRBJ2-1, with 7 bases fitting TRBD1. The CDR3 region has the DNA TGTGCCAGCAGACAGTCACAGGGGAAGATTGAGCAGTTCTTC. Translated: CASRQSQGKIEQFF. Together with reference TRBV7-6 and TRBJ2-1, the CDR3 gives the full variable domain: GAGVSQSPRYKVTKRGQDVALRCDPISGHVSLYWYRQALGQGPEFLTYFNYEAQQDKSGLPNDRFSAERPEGSISTLTIQRTEQRDSAMYRCASRQSQGKIEQFFGPGTRLTVL.